This note documents a single TCR beta chain sequence. These data originate in a study of blood T cell repertoires in COVID-19. Sequencing was performed with immunoSEQ multiplex PCR; in TCRdb, only in-frame clones are kept and a portion is missing. The profile shows about 230,000 clones, just under 90% of them singletons. Sequencing was carried out using peripheral blood. This receptor was identified in a man aged 25-45 years with COVID-19, enrolled during active disease.

The DNA of the CDR3 is TGTGCCAGCAGCGCCAGACTAGCGGAGGGTTACAATGAGCAGTTCTTC. It translates to CASSARLAEGYNEQFF. The J gene is TRBJ2-1, the V gene TRBV7-9; the match to TRBD2 covers 9 bases. The CDR3 contains 16 residues. Germline V lookup: CDR1 SEHNR, CDR2 FQNEAQ (reference sequence). The V segment lost 5 bases and the J segment 4 bases; nucleotides outside the gene matches: 9.